This T cell receptor (beta chain) is from a study of T cell changes during pregnancy in multiple sclerosis. The CDR3 totals 15 residues. V dropped 3 bases and J dropped 5; count of bases not matched to a gene: 8. From germline, CDR1 is SGHRS and CDR2 YFSETQ. Repertoires were generated with immunoSEQ multiplex PCR, while TCRdb's copy carries only in-frame clones and drops some. The sample has roughly 40,000 clones; about nine tenths are singletons. This rearrangement joins TRBV5-1 to TRBJ2-5, with 9 bases lining up with TRBD1. The starting material was CD4+ T cells from peripheral blood mononuclear cells, obtained before pregnancy. This TCR came from a female donor with multiple sclerosis, enrolled in a pregnancy study. Written as DNA, the CDR3 is TGCGCCAGCAGCTCCGGCAACAGGGGGCGGGAGACCCAGTACTTC. It is translated as CASSSGNRGRETQYF.